This T cell receptor (beta chain) originates from a study of T cells in Graves' hyperthyroidism and ophthalmopathy. General study points: Median prediction lead before ophthalmopathy onset was about 6.5 months with the model. Stable hyperthyroidism was told apart from ophthalmopathy by a model built on 13 V-J features.

This clonotype was seen many times. Its antigen is still unknown. Amplification of TCR beta CDR3 regions used RNA as the template. During a first-round RT-PCR of the TCR CDR3, the HTBI primer set was used. From the multiplex PCR reads, TCRdb called clonotypes with MiXCR, one entry per CDR3 protein. In the table there are around 700,000 distinct CDR3 sequences, about 19% of which are singletons. This CDR3 contains 17 residues. Trimming pared 3 bases from V and 4 bases from J, leaving 19 bases between. The sample consisted of blood. This receptor was identified in a woman aged 45-65 years with Graves' hyperthyroidism that later progressed to Graves' ophthalmopathy. This chain joins TRBV12-3 or TRBV12-4 and TRBJ1-5, with D unclear. The DNA for the CDR3 is TGTGCCAGCAGTTTGATGGCAACGGGGATCTCAAATCAGCCCCAGCATTTT. It encodes CASSLMATGISNQPQHF.